The clone carrying this T cell receptor (beta chain) was observed at least ten times. Antigen specificity is unknown. This sample stems from a study of T-cell reconstitution after alpha-beta-depleted transplantation in children. The TCRbeta library was prepared with unique molecular identifiers. One entry per CDR3 protein, called by TCRdb with MiXCR from the PCR reads. The sample contains about 170,000 distinct CDR3 sequences, 8.5% to 14% of which appear only once. Study conclusions and caveats: Some patients' high day-60 TCRbeta diversity was attributed to recipient cells surviving conditioning. T-cell counts and diversity were attributed mostly to newly produced T cells one year after transplant. Reportedly, only several hundred clones from non-depleted graft cells drove alpha-beta T-cell counts at about two months.

Losses at the gene ends were 8 bases for V and 2 bases for J; bases not matched to a gene: 16. The germline CDR1 and CDR2 sequences are MRHNA and SNTAGT. The CDR3 sequence is 19 residues long. This chain uses TRBV6-4 with TRBJ2-3; TRBD2 matches at 13 bases. The sequencing here drew on PBMCs, taken before TCRalphabeta/CD19-depleted stem cell transplant. This TCR was recovered from a boy aged 2-9 years with acute myeloid leukemia, due to receive a stem cell transplant. The CDR3 coding sequence is TGTGCCAGCCCCAAACGCACTAGCGGGGGGGCCAGACTCACAGATACGCAGTATTTT. This sequence encodes CASPKRTSGGARLTDTQYF.